These T cell receptor beta chains were read from a single sample in a study of blood T cells in healthy people across ages. One entry per CDR3 protein, called by TCRdb with MiXCR from the 5' RACE reads. The sample has approximately 1.5 million distinct CDR3 sequences, about 31% seen once; the top ten hold 11%. Material: blood. The source is a young woman in good health. Both conserved end residues are part of each CDR3. Fields, in order: J gene, D gene, V gene, clone size, CDR3 DNA, CDR3 protein. A D gene is named only where the DNA matches it firmly. Clone size appears in some rows only: once, few, many, or a class for an expanded clone.

>TRBJ2-7|-|TRBV5-5|-
TGTGCCAGCAGCTTGAGCGTGACCGATACCTACGAGCAGTACTTC
CASSLSVTDTYEQYF
>TRBJ2-3|TRBD2|TRBV7-3|-
TGTGCCAGCAGCACTAGCGGGGGTTTCACAGATACGCAGTATTTT
CASSTSGGFTDTQYF
>TRBJ2-7|-|TRBV7-9|few
TGTGCCAGCAGCCCGGCGGACTGGCCCAAATACGAGCAGTACTTC
CASSPADWPKYEQYF
>TRBJ2-1|-|TRBV29-1|many
TGCAGCGTTGAAGTCAGGGGGGGTTACAATGAGCAGTTCTTC
CSVEVRGGYNEQFF
>TRBJ2-1|TRBD2|TRBV7-9|few
TGTGCCAGCAGCTTAAAGGCTAGCGGGAATTACAATGAGCAGTTCTTC
CASSLKASGNYNEQFF
>TRBJ2-7|-|TRBV24-1|-
TGTGCCACCCCGGGGGCAGGATACGAGCAGTACTTC
CATPGAGYEQYF
>TRBJ2-7|-|TRBV7-9|-
TGTGCCAGCAGCTTTGAAGGACCCATTGCCGAGCAGTACTTC
CASSFEGPIAEQYF
>TRBJ2-1|TRBD2|TRBV7-2|-
TGTGCCAGCAGCTCCCCGGGACTAGCGGGAGGTTATGAGCAGTTCTTC
CASSSPGLAGGYEQFF
>TRBJ2-7|TRBD1|TRBV27|few
TGTGCCAGCAGTTTGGAGGGACAGGGCATTTTCGAGCAGTACTTC
CASSLEGQGIFEQYF
>TRBJ2-1|TRBD2|TRBV4-1|-
TGCACCAGCAGCCAAGATCCGGGGGGCTCCTACAATGAGCAGTTCTTC
CTSSQDPGGSYNEQFF
>TRBJ2-7|-|TRBV6-1|-
TGTGCCAGCAGTAATGGGGACTCCTTTAGTCTTGAGCAGTACTTC
CASSNGDSFSLEQYF
>TRBJ2-6|-|TRBV30|few
TGTGCCTTAAACACGGCCTGGGCCAACGTCCTGACTTTC
CALNTAWANVLTF
>TRBJ2-7|-|TRBV6-6|few
TGTGCCAGCAGTCGACAGGTCAACTACGAGCAGTACTTC
CASSRQVNYEQYF
>TRBJ2-7|TRBD1|TRBV29-1|few
TGCAGCGTCCGAGGGCAGGGGGTCTACGAGCAGTACTTC
CSVRGQGVYEQYF
>TRBJ2-5|-|TRBV12-3/TRBV12-4|-
TGTGCCAGCAGTTTGGCGCAGGGGGGGTCGGAGACCCAGTACTTC
CASSLAQGGSETQYF
>TRBJ2-1|TRBD2|TRBV11-2|-
TGTGCCAGCAGCGGCCGGGGCGCGGGAGGGCCGGGCTACAATGAGCAGTTCTTC
CASSGRGAGGPGYNEQFF
>TRBJ2-1|-|TRBV2|-
TGTGCCAGCAGTGAATCTACTATGCAGTTCTTC
CASSESTMQFF
>TRBJ1-5|TRBD1|TRBV7-2|-
TGTGCCAGCAGCGCCGCCGGGACAGGGGTAGGGCAGCCCCAGCATTTT
CASSAAGTGVGQPQHF
>TRBJ1-2|-|TRBV29-1|-
TGCAGCGTTGGGTGGAGCTATGGCTACACCTTC
CSVGWSYGYTF
>TRBJ2-7|TRBD2|TRBV20-1|-
TGCAATGCTGGCGAAACTAGCGACGAGCAGTACTTC
CNAGETSDEQYF
>TRBJ2-7|-|TRBV18|-
TGTGCCAGCTCACCGGCCGTGCCCTACGAGCAGTACTTC
CASSPAVPYEQYF
>TRBJ2-3|TRBD1|TRBV28|-
TGTGCCAGCAGCCCCCCTGGACAGGGGATTTACACAGATACGCAGTATTTT
CASSPPGQGIYTDTQYF
>TRBJ2-6|-|TRBV7-9|few
TGTGCCAGCAGCTTATATATAGGGTCTGGGGCCAACGTCCTGACTTTC
CASSLYIGSGANVLTF
>TRBJ1-5|-|TRBV20-1|-
TGCAGTGCTAGAGAAGTAACTGATGGCAATCAGCCCCAGCATTTT
CSAREVTDGNQPQHF
>TRBJ2-7|-|TRBV27|-
TGTGCCAGCAGTTTAGTAGGGGGTTCCGGGATAAACTCCTACGAGCAGTACTTC
CASSLVGGSGINSYEQYF
>TRBJ1-5|TRBD1|TRBV28|-
TGTGCCAGCAGGGGACAGGTCCTTCAGCCCCAGCATTTT
CASRGQVLQPQHF
>TRBJ2-6|-|TRBV28|-
TGTGCCAGCAGCCAATTGTCGGGACGGGCCTCTGGGGCCAACGTCCTGACTTTC
CASSQLSGRASGANVLTF
>TRBJ2-5|TRBD1|TRBV5-5|few
TGTGCCAGCAGCTCGGGACAGGGTGAAGGGACCCAGTACTTC
CASSSGQGEGTQYF
>TRBJ2-7|-|TRBV6-2/TRBV6-3|few
TGTGCCAGCAGGGCCTCCCCAGGCATCGGGAACGAGCAGTACTTC
CASRASPGIGNEQYF
>TRBJ2-7|-|TRBV12-3/TRBV12-4|few
TGTGCCAGCAGCCACCACGTAGCCTACGAGCAGTACTTC
CASSHHVAYEQYF
>TRBJ2-7|TRBD2|TRBV7-6|many
TGTGCCAGCAGCTTGGGGACTAGCGGGAGCAGCTCCTACGAGCAGTACTTC
CASSLGTSGSSSYEQYF
>TRBJ2-5|-|TRBV19|-
TGTGCCAGTAGTATAACCCTAGCGCCAGAGACCCAGTACTTC
CASSITLAPETQYF
>TRBJ1-2|TRBD1|TRBV25-1|-
TGTGCCAGCAGTGACCGGGAGGGGACAGGGCAGAGCTATGGCTACACCTTC
CASSDREGTGQSYGYTF
>TRBJ1-5|-|TRBV20-1|few
TGCAGTGCTAGAAAGGAGGGCATGCAGCCCCAGCATTTT
CSARKEGMQPQHF
>TRBJ1-2|TRBD1|TRBV7-9|-
TGTGCCAGCAGCCAAGGGACAGGCGTTAGATATGGCTACACCTTC
CASSQGTGVRYGYTF
>TRBJ1-1|-|TRBV20-1|-
TGCAGTGCCGAAAGCTTCCTGAACACTGAAGCTTTCTTT
CSAESFLNTEAFF
>TRBJ2-3|-|TRBV6-1|few
TGTGCCAGCAGTGAAAAGTTCAGAGATACGCAGTATTTT
CASSEKFRDTQYF
>TRBJ2-5|-|TRBV10-3|few
TGTGCCATCAGTACCGCATACGGTGGAATGGAGACCCAGTACTTC
CAISTAYGGMETQYF
>TRBJ2-3|TRBD2|TRBV20-1|few
TGCAGTGCAAAACGGACTAGCCAGGATACGCAGTATTTT
CSAKRTSQDTQYF
>TRBJ1-5|-|TRBV6-5|-
TGTGCCAGCAGCTACCAGATCGATCAGCCCCAGCATTTT
CASSYQIDQPQHF
>TRBJ2-3|-|TRBV12-3/TRBV12-4|-
TGTGCCAGCAGTTTAGCTTGGGACACAGATACGCAGTATTTT
CASSLAWDTDTQYF
>TRBJ2-2|-|TRBV12-3/TRBV12-4|-
TGTGCCAGCAGTTTAAATGGAGCCGGGGACACCGGGGAGCTGTTTTTT
CASSLNGAGDTGELFF
>TRBJ1-5|-|TRBV20-1|-
TGCAGTGCTGCGCGGGGTAGAGATCAGCCCCAGCATTTT
CSAARGRDQPQHF
>TRBJ2-7|-|TRBV12-3/TRBV12-4|many
TGTGCCAGCAGTTCGGCTAGCTGGTCCGAGCAGTACTTC
CASSSASWSEQYF
>TRBJ1-5|-|TRBV5-5|few
TGTGCCAGCAGCCCCTGGGGGGGACAGCCCCAGCATTTT
CASSPWGGQPQHF
>TRBJ2-5|-|TRBV29-1|many
TGCAGCGTTCTTGGCAGGGTACAAGAGACCCAGTACTTC
CSVLGRVQETQYF
>TRBJ2-7|-|TRBV13|many
TGTGCCAGCAGCTTAAGCAGGGTTGGCGAGCAGTACTTC
CASSLSRVGEQYF
>TRBJ2-7|-|TRBV5-1|many
TGCGCCAGCAGCTTGGCGGCCTCCGACTACGAGCAGTACTTC
CASSLAASDYEQYF
>TRBJ2-3|-|TRBV5-8|-
TGTGCCAGCAGCTCCTGGGGTCGAGATACGCAGTATTTT
CASSSWGRDTQYF
>TRBJ1-5|-|TRBV28|once
TGTGCCAGCACCCCCGGGACATATTCCCATGAGGGGAGCAATCAGCCCCAGCATTTT
CASTPGTYSHEGSNQPQHF
>TRBJ1-6|-|TRBV20-1|many
TGCAGTGTTACCCCGGGGGATAATTCACCCCTCCACTTT
CSVTPGDNSPLHF
>TRBJ1-1|TRBD1|TRBV6-1|-
TGTGCCAGCTGGGGACAGGGGAGGAACACTGAAGCTTTCTTT
CASWGQGRNTEAFF
>TRBJ2-2|TRBD1|TRBV14|-
TGTGCCAGCAGCCAAGATGTCAGGGGGACCTTCACCGGGGAGCTGTTTTTT
CASSQDVRGTFTGELFF
>TRBJ2-3|-|TRBV7-6|few
TGTGCCAGCAGCTCCGACACCCGGTATAGCCCAGATACGCAGTATTTT
CASSSDTRYSPDTQYF
>TRBJ1-1|TRBD1|TRBV9|-
TGTGCCAGCAGCATAATGGGACAGGGGAACACTGAAGCTTTCTTT
CASSIMGQGNTEAFF
>TRBJ1-6|-|TRBV5-1|-
TGCACCAGCAGCTTGGATCACCAGGGCTCACCCCTCCACTTT
CTSSLDHQGSPLHF
>TRBJ2-3|TRBD1|TRBV11-2|-
TGTGCCAGCAGCCTGACCCTGAGTACAGGGGGCGCAGATACGCAGTATTTT
CASSLTLSTGGADTQYF